This TCR beta chain was recorded in a study of post-analysis software for immune sequencing data. Study information: As for disease course, relapsing-remitting, secondary progressive and progressive-relapsing multiple sclerosis were all included.

The TCR beta cDNA libraries carried unique molecular identifiers. Input of roughly 0.95 to 10 million T cells yielded about half a million cDNA molecules. Each CDR3 protein gets one entry after TCRdb re-called the PCR reads with MiXCR. The sample has about 260,000 distinct CDR3 sequences, about 40% seen once. From germline, CDR1 is ENHRY and CDR2 SYGVKD. The V and J ends lost 0 bases and 3 bases respectively, with 15 bases between them. CDR3 length equals 17 residues. Study-wide points: Normalized Chao1 diversity in multiple sclerosis patients fell significantly below that of controls. Same-batch samples co-clustered strongly by F measure. Comparison of patients with controls showed five TRBV segments more frequent in patients, TRBV5-6, TRBV5-1 and TRBV20-1 among them.

This clonotype was counted at least ten times. Antigen specificity is unknown. The material sequenced was blood. This clonotype was obtained from a girl under 18 with multiple sclerosis. The rearrangement links TRBV10-3 to TRBJ2-1; D is unclear. The CDR3 nucleotides are TGTGCCATCAGTGAGTCGGGTCAGAAGCTGAGCTACAATGAGCAGTTCTTC. Translation gives CAISESGQKLSYNEQFF.